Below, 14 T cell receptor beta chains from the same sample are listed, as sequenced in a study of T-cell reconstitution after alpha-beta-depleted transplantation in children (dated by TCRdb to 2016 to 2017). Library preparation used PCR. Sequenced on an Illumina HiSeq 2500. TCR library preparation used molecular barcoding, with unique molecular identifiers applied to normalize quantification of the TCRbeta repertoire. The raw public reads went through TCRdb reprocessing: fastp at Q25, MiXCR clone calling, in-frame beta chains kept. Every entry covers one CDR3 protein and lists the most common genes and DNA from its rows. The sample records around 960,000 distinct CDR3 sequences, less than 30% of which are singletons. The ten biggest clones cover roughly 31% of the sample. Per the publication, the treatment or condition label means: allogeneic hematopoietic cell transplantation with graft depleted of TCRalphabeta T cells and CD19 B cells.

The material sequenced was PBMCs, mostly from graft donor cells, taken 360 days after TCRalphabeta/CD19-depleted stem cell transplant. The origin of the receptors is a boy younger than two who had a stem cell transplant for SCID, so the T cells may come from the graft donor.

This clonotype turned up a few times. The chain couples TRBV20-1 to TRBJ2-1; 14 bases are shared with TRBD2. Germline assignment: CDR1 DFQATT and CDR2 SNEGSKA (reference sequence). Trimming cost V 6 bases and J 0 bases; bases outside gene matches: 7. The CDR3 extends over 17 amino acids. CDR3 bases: TGCAGTGCACGGACTAGCGGGGGGAACTACTCCTACAATGAGCAGTTCTTC. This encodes CSARTSGGNYSYNEQFF.

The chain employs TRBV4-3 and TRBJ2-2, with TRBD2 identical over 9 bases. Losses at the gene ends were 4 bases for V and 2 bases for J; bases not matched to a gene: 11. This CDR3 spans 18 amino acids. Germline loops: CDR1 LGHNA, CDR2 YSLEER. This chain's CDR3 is CASSLWPVLAGNTGELFF. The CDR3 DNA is TGCGCCAGCAGCCTATGGCCCGTACTAGCGGGCAACACCGGGGAGCTGTTTTTT.

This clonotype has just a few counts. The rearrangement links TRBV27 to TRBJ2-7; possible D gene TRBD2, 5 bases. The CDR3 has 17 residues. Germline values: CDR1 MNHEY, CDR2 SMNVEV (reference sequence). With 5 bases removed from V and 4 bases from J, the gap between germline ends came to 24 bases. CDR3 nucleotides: TGTGCCAGCAGTACGATGAGGGTTAATTTAGTTCGGTACGAGCAGTACTTC. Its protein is CASSTMRVNLVRYEQYF.

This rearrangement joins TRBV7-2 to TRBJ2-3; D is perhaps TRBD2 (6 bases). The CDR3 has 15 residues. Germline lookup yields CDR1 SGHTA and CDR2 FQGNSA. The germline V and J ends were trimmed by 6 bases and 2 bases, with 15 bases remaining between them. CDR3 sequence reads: CASSVTGRNTDTQYF. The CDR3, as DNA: TGTGCCAGCAGTGTGACGGGGAGGAACACAGATACGCAGTATTTT.

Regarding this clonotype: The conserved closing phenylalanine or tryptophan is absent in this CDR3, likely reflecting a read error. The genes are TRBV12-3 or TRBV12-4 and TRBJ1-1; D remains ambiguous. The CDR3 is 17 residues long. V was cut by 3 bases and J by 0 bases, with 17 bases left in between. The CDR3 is CASSLVGALGLNTEAFY. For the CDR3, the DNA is TGTGCCAGCAGTTTGGTGGGTGCCCTAGGATTGAACACTGAAGCTTTCTAT.

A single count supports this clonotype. The CDR3 DNA is TGTGCCAGCAGTTTGGTGGGACTAGCGGGGGGCCGCAAGGAGGATACGCAGTATTTT. Translating it yields CASSLVGLAGGRKEDTQYF. This chain uses TRBV2 with TRBJ2-3; TRBD2 agrees at 15 bases. Looked up from germline, CDR1 is SNHLY and CDR2 is FYNNEI. The CDR3 is 19 residues long. The J segment lost 6 bases and the V segment lost 5 bases, leaving 15 bases of the junction unmatched.

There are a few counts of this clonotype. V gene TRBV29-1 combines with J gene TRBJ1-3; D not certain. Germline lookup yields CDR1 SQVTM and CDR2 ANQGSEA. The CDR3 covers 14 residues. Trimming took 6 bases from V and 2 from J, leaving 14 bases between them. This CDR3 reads CSVLMRETGNTIYF. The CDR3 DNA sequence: TGCAGCGTCTTGATGCGGGAAACTGGAAACACCATATATTTT.

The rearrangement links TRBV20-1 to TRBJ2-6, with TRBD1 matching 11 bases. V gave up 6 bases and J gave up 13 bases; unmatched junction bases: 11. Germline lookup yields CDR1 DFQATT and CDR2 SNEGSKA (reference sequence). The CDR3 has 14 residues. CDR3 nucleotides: TGCAGTGCACCGAGGGACAGGGGGAATGGTGTCCTGACTTTC. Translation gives CSAPRDRGNGVLTF.

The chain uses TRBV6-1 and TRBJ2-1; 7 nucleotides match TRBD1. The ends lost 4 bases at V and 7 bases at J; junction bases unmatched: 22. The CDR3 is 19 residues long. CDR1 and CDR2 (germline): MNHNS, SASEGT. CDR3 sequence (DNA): TGTGCCAGCAGTGCCCGACAGGGAGATGGGTCCAGGTCGGTGAATGAGCAGTTCTTC. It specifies CASSARQGDGSRSVNEQFF.

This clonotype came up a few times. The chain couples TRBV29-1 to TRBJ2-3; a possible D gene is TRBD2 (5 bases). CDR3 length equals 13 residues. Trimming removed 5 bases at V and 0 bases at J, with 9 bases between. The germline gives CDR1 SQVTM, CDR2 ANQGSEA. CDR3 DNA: TGCAGCGTTCGTAAGCGGAGCACAGATACGCAGTATTTT. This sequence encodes CSVRKRSTDTQYF.

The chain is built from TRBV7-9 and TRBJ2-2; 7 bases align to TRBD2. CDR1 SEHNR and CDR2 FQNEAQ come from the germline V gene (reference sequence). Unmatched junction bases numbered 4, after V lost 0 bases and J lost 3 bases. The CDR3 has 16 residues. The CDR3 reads CASSLARGLHTGELFF. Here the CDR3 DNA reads TGTGCCAGCAGCTTAGCGCGGGGACTACACACCGGGGAGCTGTTTTTT.

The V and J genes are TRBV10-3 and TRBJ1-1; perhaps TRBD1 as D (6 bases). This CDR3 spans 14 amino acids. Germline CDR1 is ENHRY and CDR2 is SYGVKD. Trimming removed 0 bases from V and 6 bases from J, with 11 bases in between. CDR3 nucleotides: TGTGCCATCAGTGAGTCGGGGGGGGCTCCTGAAGCTTTCTTT. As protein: CAISESGGAPEAFF.

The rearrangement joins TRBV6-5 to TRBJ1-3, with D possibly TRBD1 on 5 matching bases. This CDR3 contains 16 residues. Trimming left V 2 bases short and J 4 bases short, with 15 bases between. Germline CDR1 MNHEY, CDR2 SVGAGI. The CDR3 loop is CASSYAGQAGGNTIYF. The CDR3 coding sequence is TGTGCCAGCAGTTACGCGGGGCAGGCGGGAGGAAACACCATATATTTT.

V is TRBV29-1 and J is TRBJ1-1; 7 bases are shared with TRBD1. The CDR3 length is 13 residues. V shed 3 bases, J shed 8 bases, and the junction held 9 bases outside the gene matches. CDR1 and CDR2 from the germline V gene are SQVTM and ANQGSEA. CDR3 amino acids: CSVDAQGVGEAFF. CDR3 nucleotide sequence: TGCAGCGTTGATGCTCAGGGGGTGGGGGAAGCTTTCTTT.